These 19 T cell receptor beta chains were all obtained from the same sample, sequenced in a study of T cell repertoires in cytomegalovirus infection. In TCRdb, the reads were re-called with MiXCR into one record per CDR3 protein. Among approximately 910,000 distinct CDR3 sequences listed, about a third were seen once. Their antigens are not known. The source material was cultured CD8+ T cells from PBMCs, sampled from culture after CMV antigen stimulation. Every receptor here comes from a human donor in good health (CMV status not recorded). Some clones in this sample may be carry-over from other donors' samples.

V usage is TRBV6-2 or TRBV6-3 and J usage is TRBJ2-2; the D is unclear. Deletions cut 3 bases from V and 6 bases from J, with 8 bases between. Germline CDR1 MNHEY, CDR2 SVGEGT. The CDR3 is 13 residues long. As DNA, the CDR3 is TGTGCCAGCAGTTATATGGGCTCCGGGGAGCTGTTTTTT. It yields the protein CASSYMGSGELFF.

This clonotype was counted many times. The chain combines TRBV7-2 with TRBJ2-1, with a possible D match to TRBD1 (6 bases). From germline, CDR1 is SGHTA and CDR2 FQGNSA. The CDR3 length is 16 residues. V lost 1 base and J 2 bases, leaving 12 bases between the germline ends. CDR3 in amino acids: CASSLGWTAAYNEQFF. CDR3 nucleotide sequence: TGTGCCAGCAGCTTAGGCTGGACAGCCGCCTACAATGAGCAGTTCTTC.

At least ten counts were recorded for this clonotype. The chain recombines TRBV12-5 with TRBJ2-1, with D possibly TRBD1 on 6 matching bases. The germline gives CDR1 LGHNT, CDR2 FRNRAP. CDR3 length: 15 amino acids. Trimming stripped 3 bases from V and 1 base from J, with 10 bases between. CDR3 residues: CASGLNRESYNEQFF. CDR3 DNA sequence: TGTGCTAGTGGTTTAAACAGGGAATCCTACAATGAGCAGTTCTTC. Drawing the rest from reference TRBV12-5 and TRBJ2-1, the complete variable domain is DARVTQTPRHKVTEMGQEVTMRCQPILGHNTVFWYRQTMMQGLELLAYFRNRAPLDDSGMPKDRFSAEMPDATLATLKIQPSEPRDSAVYFCASGLNRESYNEQFFGPGTRLTVL.

This clonotype was observed a single time. This rearrangement joins TRBV5-4 to TRBJ2-3, with 7 bases matching TRBD1. Germline CDR1 and CDR2: SGHNT and YYREEE (reference sequence). Trimming at V came to 6 bases and at J to 2 bases, leaving 12 bases not matched to a gene. The CDR3 extends over 16 amino acids. Here the CDR3 DNA reads TGTGCCAGCAACTCCGGGACAGAGTTTATCACAGATACGCAGTATTTT. Encoded protein: CASNSGTEFITDTQYF.

In this sample, this clonotype turned up once. The gene calls are TRBV4-1 and TRBJ2-3; D is possibly TRBD2 (5 bases). The germline V gene encodes CDR1 MGHRA and CDR2 YSYEKL. CDR3 length equals 16 residues. Trimming left V 0 bases short and J 0 bases short, with 10 bases between. CDR3 protein: CASSQDGGGSTDTQYF. In DNA form, the CDR3 reads TGCGCCAGCAGCCAAGATGGTGGAGGTAGCACAGATACGCAGTATTTT.

This clonotype has a handful of counts. This rearrangement joins TRBV6-8 to TRBJ1-3; D is unresolved. V was trimmed by 5 bases and J by 14 bases, leaving 13 bases between them. Germline CDR1 and CDR2: MNHGY and SAAAGT. The CDR3 has 11 amino acids. The CDR3 reads CASSPGGPLYF. The CDR3 DNA reads as TGTGCCAGCAGTCCAGGTGGACCCTTATATTTT.

This clonotype was seen at least ten times. This chain joins TRBV15 and TRBJ1-1; 8 positions match TRBD1. V lost 1 base and J lost 7; bases outside the gene matches: 2. Germline CDR1 is LNHNV and CDR2 is YYDKDF (reference sequence). This CDR3 has 13 residues. The CDR3 region has the DNA TGTGCCACCAGCAGAGTTGGGACAGGTGAAGCTTTCTTT. This translates into CATSRVGTGEAFF.

J is TRBJ2-2 and V is TRBV6-6; 8 bases are a match to TRBD1. CDR1 is MNHNY and CDR2 is SVGAGI in the germline V gene (reference sequence). The CDR3 covers 14 residues. V gave up 2 bases and J gave up 8 bases; unmatched junction bases: 4. CDR3 region: CASSYDRGSGELFF. CDR3 coding DNA: TGTGCCAGCAGTTACGACAGGGGTTCGGGGGAGCTGTTTTTT.

This rearrangement joins TRBV27 to TRBJ1-1, with TRBD1 matching 8 bases. This CDR3 region has 15 residues. V trimming: 3 bases; J trimming: 4 bases; junction bases outside the gene matches: 7. CDR1 and CDR2 from the germline V gene are MNHEY and SMNVEV (reference sequence). The CDR3 DNA reads TGTGCCAGCAGTTTCGGTGAACAGGGGGGCACTGAAGCTTTCTTT. This sequence encodes CASSFGEQGGTEAFF.

The chain carries TRBV7-9 and TRBJ2-1, with D possibly matching TRBD2 (7 bases). Germline CDR1 is SEHNR and CDR2 is FQNEAQ (reference sequence). V was shortened by 5 bases and J by 8 bases, with 13 bases between the two germline ends. This CDR3 contains 13 residues. CDR3 in DNA: TGTGCCAGCAGCGGTGGGGGGGGCGATGAGCAGTTCTTC. Encoded protein: CASSGGGGDEQFF.

The rearrangement uses TRBV4-1 and TRBJ2-2, with D perhaps TRBD2 (6 bases). Germline lookup yields CDR1 MGHRA and CDR2 YSYEKL. The germline V and J ends were trimmed by 4 bases and 2 bases, with 17 bases remaining between them. The length of the CDR3 is 17 residues. The CDR3 sequence is CASSPSPGLTNTGELFF. For the CDR3, the DNA is TGCGCCAGCAGCCCAAGTCCGGGACTGACAAACACCGGGGAGCTGTTTTTT.

Many counts were recorded for this clonotype. The chain combines TRBV7-2 with TRBJ2-1, with TRBD1 identical over 9 bases. Germline-derived CDR1 and CDR2 are SGHTA and FQGNSA. V shed 7 bases, J shed 3 bases, and the junction held 7 bases outside the gene matches. The length of the CDR3 is 15 residues. CDR3 sequence: CASTWTGAVYNEQFF. The CDR3 nucleotides are TGTGCCAGCACCTGGACAGGGGCGGTCTACAATGAGCAGTTCTTC.

A remark on this clonotype: A much larger clone differs by one base, so this may be a read error. The missing conserved phenylalanine or tryptophan at the end of this CDR3 makes a read error likely. The chain has TRBV12-5 and TRBJ2-2; D assignment may be TRBD1 or TRBD2 (5 bases each). Germline CDR1 is LGHNT and CDR2 is FRNRAP. The CDR3 spans 16 residues. V was clipped by 4 bases and J by 2 bases, with 14 bases between them. In nucleotides, the CDR3 is TGTGCTAGTGGTTCGGGGCTGACTAAAAACACCGGGGAGCTGTTTTCT. As protein: CASGSGLTKNTGELFS.

CDR3 in DNA: TGCGCCAGCGGATGGGGTCCCGGGGTTAGCGCTTTCTTT. This codes for CASGWGPGVSAFF. The chain is built from TRBV10-2 and TRBJ1-1; D call uncertain. V lost 8 bases to trimming and J lost 11 bases, with 21 bases between them. CDR1 is WSHSY, CDR2 SAAADI, per germline. The CDR3 spans 13 residues.

The chain uses TRBV11-2 and TRBJ2-6; the match to TRBD1 covers 9 bases. This CDR3 is 16 amino acids long. Germline CDR1 reads SGHAT; CDR2 reads FQNNGV. V trimming: 5 bases; J trimming: 2 bases; junction bases outside the gene matches: 4. The CDR3 sequence is CASSPGTGTGANVLTF. CDR3 nucleotides: TGTGCCAGCAGCCCGGGGACAGGGACTGGGGCCAACGTCCTGACTTTC.

CDR3: CASNPTGGNTEAFF. Here the CDR3 DNA reads TGTGCCAGCAACCCAACAGGGGGGAACACTGAAGCTTTCTTT. The chain joins TRBV9 to TRBJ1-1; 8 bases line up with TRBD1. The V gene end was trimmed by 6 bases and the J gene end by 1 base; junction bases not matched to a gene: 5. Germline CDR1 reads SGDLS; CDR2 reads YYNGEE. The CDR3 is 14 residues long.

The V and J genes are TRBV6-2 or TRBV6-3 and TRBJ2-2, with TRBD2 matching 10 bases. Germline V gene lookup returns CDR1 MNHEY and CDR2 SVGEGT. The CDR3 contains 16 residues. V trimming: 6 bases; J trimming: 6 bases; junction bases outside the gene matches: 10. The CDR3, as DNA: TGTGCCAGCAGCAGTAGCGGGGGGCCTGGGGCCGGGGAGCTGTTTTTT. This codes for CASSSSGGPGAGELFF.

This clonotype was recorded at least ten times. This chain's CDR3 is CASSTGTVLDTF. CDR3 nucleotide sequence: TGTGCCAGCAGCACCGGGACGGTCCTGGACACCTTC. V gene TRBV7-9 combines with J gene TRBJ1-2; tentative D call: TRBD1 (5 bases). Trimming took off 5 bases at V and 12 bases at J, with 16 bases between the two ends. The length of the CDR3 is 12 residues. Germline assignment: CDR1 SEHNR and CDR2 FQNEAQ (reference sequence).

This clonotype was seen many times. The chain has TRBV7-2 and TRBJ2-7; the D gene is possibly TRBD2 (5 bases). CDR1 and CDR2 (germline): SGHTA, FQGNSA. The length of the CDR3 is 15 residues. V lost 2 bases and J 5 bases, leaving 16 bases between the germline ends. The CDR3 DNA is TGTGCCAGCAGCTTAAACGGGGTAGGGTCCCACGAGCAGTACGTC. It translates to CASSLNGVGSHEQYV.